These T cell receptor beta chains were read from a single sample in a study of T cell repertoires in cytomegalovirus infection. One entry per CDR3 protein results from TCRdb running MiXCR on the reads. The table lists hundreds of thousands of distinct CDR3 sequences, 11% of them singletons, with approximately 10% in the top ten. The sequenced sample was PBMCs. The receptor set was obtained from a human donor in good health (CMV status not recorded). Some clones in this sample may be carry-over from other donors' samples. The CDR3 runs from the conserved cysteine through the conserved F or W. The D gene is left open where the match is weak. For some rows the clone size is stated as once, few or many, or as a class when expanded; others skip it.

>many|TRBV11-2|TRBD2|TRBJ2-3
CASSPSGGPIDTQYF
TGTGCCAGCAGCCCTAGCGGGGGGCCGATAGATACGCAGTATTTT
>many|TRBV9|TRBD2|TRBJ2-3
CASSVGRGVSTDTQYF
TGTGCCAGCAGCGTAGGGCGGGGGGTTTCCACAGATACGCAGTATTTT
>many|TRBV12-3/TRBV12-4|-|TRBJ1-4
CASSKQTTESSEKLFF
TGTGCCAGCAGTAAACAGACAACCGAATCCAGTGAAAAACTGTTTTTT
>many|TRBV29-1|-|TRBJ2-2
CSVDTGINTGELFF
TGCAGCGTTGATACAGGAATTAACACCGGGGAGCTGTTTTTT
>few|TRBV7-8|-|TRBJ1-2
CASSLALDGYTF
TGTGCCAGCAGCTTAGCGTTGGATGGCTACACCTTC
>-|TRBV27|-|TRBJ1-4
CASSLRGIGEKLFF
TGTGCCAGCAGTTTACGGGGGATTGGCGAAAAACTGTTTTTT
>many|TRBV7-9|-|TRBJ2-4
CASSPIGGAGKAKNIQYF
TGTGCCAGCAGCCCGATAGGCGGGGCGGGAAAGGCCAAAAACATTCAGTACTTC
>few|TRBV25-1|-|TRBJ2-2
CASSELLDSKTGELFF
TGTGCCAGCAGTGAATTATTGGACAGCAAGACCGGGGAGCTGTTTTTT
>few|TRBV4-2|-|TRBJ1-3
CASSQAADSGNTIYF
TGTGCCAGCAGCCAAGCGGCGGACTCTGGAAACACCATATATTTT
>many|TRBV5-1|TRBD1|TRBJ1-2
CASSPGTGGDYGYTF
TGCGCCAGCAGCCCAGGGACAGGCGGGGACTATGGCTACACCTTC
>many|TRBV28|-|TRBJ2-1
CASSLRGEQFF
TGTGCCAGCAGCCTGAGAGGTGAGCAGTTCTTC
>-|TRBV19|-|TRBJ1-5
CASSIVAGLFDQPQHF
TGTGCCAGTAGTATAGTGGCAGGGCTCTTCGATCAGCCCCAGCATTTT
>many|TRBV9|TRBD1|TRBJ1-1
CASSESPDRLNTEAFF
TGTGCCAGCAGCGAATCCCCGGACAGGCTGAACACTGAAGCTTTCTTT
>many|TRBV5-5|TRBD1|TRBJ2-1
CASSPGTGYHEQFF
TGTGCCAGCAGCCCCGGGACAGGGTATCATGAGCAGTTCTTC
>-|TRBV19|-|TRBJ1-5
CASSIGRELWSNQPQHF
TGTGCCAGTAGTATCGGCCGGGAATTATGGAGCAATCAGCCCCAGCATTTT
>many|TRBV6-1|TRBD2|TRBJ2-2
CASRRPSSGRAWTGELFF
TGTGCCAGCAGGCGCCCATCTAGCGGGAGGGCCTGGACCGGGGAGCTGTTTTTT
>-|TRBV7-3|-|TRBJ2-2
CASSLGYMGELFF
TGTGCCAGCAGCTTGGGGTACATGGGGGAGCTGTTTTTT
>many|TRBV6-1|-|TRBJ2-5
CASSELETQYF
TGTGCCAGCAGTGAGTTAGAGACCCAGTACTTC
>many|TRBV4-1|TRBD2|TRBJ2-3
CASSQPWTSGGHVGADTQYF
TGCGCCAGCAGCCAACCCTGGACTAGCGGGGGGCATGTGGGGGCAGATACGCAGTATTTT
>many|TRBV7-9|-|TRBJ2-6
CASSLVVGHVGANVLTF
TGTGCCAGCAGCTTAGTTGTAGGGCATGTGGGGGCCAACGTCCTGACTTTC
>few|TRBV2|TRBD1|TRBJ1-4
CASSESRGRGELFF
TGTGCCAGCAGTGAAAGCAGGGGGCGCGGAGAACTGTTTTTT
>few|TRBV15|-|TRBJ2-7
CATSRGSGAYEQYF
TGTGCCACCAGCAGAGGATCGGGAGCTTACGAGCAGTACTTC
>-|TRBV4-2|-|TRBJ1-3
CASSQGQPSSGNTIYF
TGTGCCAGCAGCCAAGGACAGCCATCATCTGGAAACACCATATATTTT
>few|TRBV6-4|TRBD1|TRBJ2-1
CASSEGTAPLNEQFF
TGTGCCAGCAGTGAAGGGACAGCGCCATTAAATGAGCAGTTCTTC
>many|TRBV7-8|TRBD1|TRBJ1-1
CASSAGQENTEAFF
TGTGCCAGCAGCGCTGGACAGGAGAACACTGAAGCTTTCTTT